This T cell receptor (beta chain) appears in the sequencing data of a study of shared clonotypes between healthy human individuals (dated by TCRdb to the early 2020s). Regarding the study in general: A couple of women and a few men aged 18 to 49 years were included in the cohort. Blood TCR repertoires of about five healthy adults were deeply sequenced to estimate repertoire size and the extent of clonotype sharing between individuals. Leukapheresis yielded between about 0.85 and 10 billion PBMCs per donor. Per donor, three plates each were used for CD4 naive and CD4 memory, two for CD8 naive, and one for CD8 memory. Libraries were prepared and TCR repertoires were sequenced by different laboratories using diverse techniques, in order to increase sequencing depth and limit assay-specific biases.

Donors were healthy HIV-negative adults with no recently reported acute infections or vaccinations. Every donor was a Caucasian adult residing in Nashville, Tennessee, USA. Magnetic negative selection was used to enrich CD4+ T cells, after which naive cells were positively selected on CD45RA and the negative fraction became the memory subset. Blood was collected by leukapheresis, and PBMCs were isolated by Ficoll-Histopaque density gradient centrifugation and then cryopreserved in liquid nitrogen vapor phase. Purity and quantity of every magnetically sorted T cell population were checked by analytical flow cytometry. Genomic DNA was isolated from every sorted fraction and measured by UV absorbance on a Nanodrop 2000c. Using the deep immunoSEQ assay, multiplex PCR amplified TCR CDR3 regions from genomic DNA. Extracted genomic DNA from each cell subset was spread evenly across all wells of several immunoSEQ 96-well plates, with each plate serving as a replicate. For sorted subsets, approximately 210 ng of genomic DNA, equivalent to about 30,000 T cell genomes, went into each replicate PCR. Purified libraries were quantified with a Qubit 3.0 fluorometer, sized on a Bioanalyzer 2100, and re-quantified with the KAPA Library Quantification kit. Every immunoSEQ 96-well plate was sequenced on a dedicated single-read 150-cycle Illumina NextSeq 550 flow cell. As for the original processing: Because the immunoSEQ output included only junctional sequences and no quality scores, the filtering could not be the same as the filtering used for full-length reads. To assign V/J genes and CDR3, sequences were annotated using PyIR, a Python wrapper for IgBLAST v1.9, with IMGT germline references. Reads with weak V/J assignments (E-value above 1e-6), missing CDR3, stop codons, out-of-frame junctions, or ambiguous translated residues were removed. A V3J clonotype was defined by an identical inferred V gene, J gene, and CDR3 amino acid sequence. To compute the percentage overlap between repertoires, the number of shared unique clonotypes was divided by the size of the smaller repertoire. Repertoire richness was assessed with RTK rarefaction, the Chao1 estimator, and Recon v2.1 estimates of unobserved clonotypes. Generation probabilities were computed with OLGA for all TCRbeta clonotypes obtained by the gDNA method from a handful of donors. TCRdb provides this immuneACCESS table in a form limited to in-frame rearrangements. Some clones are lacking; in checked studies, under half of them reflect an unresolved V gene, and why the rest are absent is not known. D and trimming come from the DNA, and the V and J calls and clone size come from that table. This sample holds a few million clones; more than 80% were observed only once. The ten top clones hold more than 0.12% of the sample.

On this clone itself: The specificity of this receptor is unknown. No base qualities exist here, and no much larger clone lies one base off it.

Paper-wide results and their limitations: Even with the large sequencing depth, rarefaction of the sorted-subset datasets indicated that sequencing was incomplete. Naive subsets generally had larger estimated clonotype richness than memory subsets did. Based on pairwise subsampling, the degree of clonotype sharing among donors was expected to be affected by sequencing depth. Compared with non-shared clonotypes, clonotypes shared by all four sorted-subset donors had higher generation probabilities. Sharing across a handful of donors was observed for 5% to 6.5% of naive CD4, over 3% of naive CD8, 2% to 2.5% of memory CD4, and around 0.42% of memory CD8 clonotypes. Sampling was restricted to blood, and TCR repertoires in tissues likely differ from the TCR repertoires found in blood. Because the study included a small number of donors, the genetic and exposure-history diversity represented was limited.

The CDR3 measures 14 amino acids from cysteine to phenylalanine. The sequence is cut down to CDR3 DNA, 42 bases in frame from base 1. V trim: 2 bases; J trim: 7 bases; unmatched bases: 5. From a lookup of the germline V gene, CDR1 and CDR2 are SGDLS and YYNGEE. The chain uses TRBV9 and TRBJ1-5, and 8 junctional nucleotides match TRBD1. The sequence was obtained from a man younger than 30 in good health. The sample was naive CD4+ T cells sorted from blood. The cell subset or site label on this specimen signifies: CD45RA+ positively selected. The DNA sequence is TGTGCCAGCAGCGTTGACAGGGGAGAGCAGCCCCAGCATTTT. Its amino acids are CASSVDRGEQPQHF.